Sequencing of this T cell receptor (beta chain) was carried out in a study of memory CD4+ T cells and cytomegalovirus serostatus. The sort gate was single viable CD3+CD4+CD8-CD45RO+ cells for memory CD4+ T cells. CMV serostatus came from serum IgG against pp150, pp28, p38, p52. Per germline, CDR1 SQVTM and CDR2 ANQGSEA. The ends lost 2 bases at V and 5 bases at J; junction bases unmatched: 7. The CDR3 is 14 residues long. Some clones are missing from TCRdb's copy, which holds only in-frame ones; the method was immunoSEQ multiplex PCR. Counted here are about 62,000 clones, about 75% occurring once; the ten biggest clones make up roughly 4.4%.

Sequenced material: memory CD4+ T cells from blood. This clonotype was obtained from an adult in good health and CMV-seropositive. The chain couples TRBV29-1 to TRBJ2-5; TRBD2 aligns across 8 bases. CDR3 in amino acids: CSVESGGARETQYF. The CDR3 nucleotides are TGCAGCGTTGAATCCGGGGGGGCCCGGGAGACCCAGTACTTC. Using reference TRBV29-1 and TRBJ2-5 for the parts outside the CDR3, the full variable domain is SAVISQKPSRDICQRGTSLTIQCQVDSQVTMMFWYRQQPGQSLTLIATANQGSEATYESGFVIDKFPISRPNLTFSTLTVSNMSPEDSSIYLCSVESGGARETQYFGPGTRLLVL.